This record looks at one T cell receptor beta chain sequence and its context. The antigen is not known. The germline gene is not matched at one end of the junction; a read error may be the cause. The source of the sample is a study of Graves' ophthalmopathy and Graves' hyperthyroidism. General study points: With roughly 88% sensitivity and 70% to 82% specificity, a 13-signature model separated ophthalmopathy from stable hyperthyroidism.

Beta-chain TCR CDR3 regions were amplified from RNA transcripts. RT-PCR in the first round used HTBI primers; a second-round multiplex PCR followed. TCRdb re-derived calls from the multiplex PCR reads in MiXCR, one entry per CDR3 protein. The sample comprises 300,000 to 400,000 distinct CDR3 sequences, 15% to 20% of which are singletons, and roughly 12% rests with the top ten. The CDR3 loop spans 10 amino acids. CDR1 and CDR2 from the germline V gene are SSHAT and FNYEAQ (reference sequence). The PBMC fraction was derived from under 11 ml of fresh peripheral blood. This sequence joins TRBV7-7 and TRBJ1-2, with D possibly matching TRBD1 (5 bases). The origin of this receptor is an adult man with Graves' ophthalmopathy. The sequenced material came from peripheral blood. CDR3 DNA: TGTGCTAGCAGAACACTGAGAGGGGCTTTC. Amino acid sequence: CASRTLRGAF. Variable domain in full (rest from reference TRBV7-7 and TRBJ1-2): GAGVSQSPRYKVTKRGQDVTLRCDPISSHATLYWYQQALGQGPEFLTYFNYEAQPDKSGLPSDRFSAERPEGSISTLTIQRTEQRDSAMYRCASRTLRGAFGSGTRLTVV.